The present entry profiles one T cell receptor beta chain with its context. CDR1 SEHNR and CDR2 FQNEAQ come from the germline V gene (reference sequence). The germline V and J ends were trimmed by 5 bases and 1 base, with 8 bases remaining between them. This CDR3 is 13 amino acids long. Constant-region reverse primers amplified full-length variable regions, followed by semi-nested Nested Universal Primer A PCR. MiXCR was run by TCRdb on the 5' RACE reads, yielding one entry per CDR3 protein. This table has nearly 55,000 distinct CDR3 sequences, about 25% appearing once. The TCR comes from a female donor with breast cancer. The J gene is TRBJ1-1, the V gene TRBV7-9; no clear D. Sequencing was performed on tumor-infiltrating naive CD4+ T cells sorted from the breast tumor. Subset defined: naive CD4+ T cells, CD4+CD45RA+CD25-. The CDR3 region has the DNA TGTGCCAGCAGCGTCACTGAGAACACTGAAGCTTTCTTT. Amino acid sequence: CASSVTENTEAFF.